This T cell receptor (beta chain) was found in a study of control samples from healthy donors and cancer patients. This CDR3 spans 13 amino acids. The V end was cut by 3 bases, the J end by 3 bases, with 9 bases between. TCRdb's copy holds only in-frame clones and misses some; the assay was immunoSEQ multiplex PCR. Among some 150,000 clones listed, over 90% were seen once. This chain connects TRBV12-3 or TRBV12-4 to TRBJ2-7; D may be TRBD1 (5 bases). The sequenced sample consisted of blood. The receptor comes from a man aged 50 to 60 in good health. CDR3 sequence: CASSFTGYYEQYF. DNA for the CDR3: TGTGCCAGCAGTTTTACAGGATACTACGAGCAGTACTTC.